These 14 T cell receptor beta chains were all obtained from the same sample, sequenced in a study of cytomegalovirus exposure and HLA in healthy donors (dated by TCRdb to 2016 to 2017). Receptor amplification or capture employed the immunoSEQ multiplex PCR assay. The multiplex PCR relied on a mix of 60 forward primers for TCR Vbeta segments and 13 reverse primers for TCR Jbeta segments. TCRdb took this table from immuneACCESS and kept in-frame rearrangements with V and J called. Such tables lack part of the clones; where checked against another copy, unresolved V genes explain under half of the gap, and the rest is unexplained. This sample gives approximately 91,000 clones in total; more than 55% of them show up just once. The biggest ten clones account for 2.3% of the sample. The specimen was PBMCs. All receptors derive from a human donor in good health.

This chain connects TRBV5-5 to TRBJ1-1, with 7 bases fitting TRBD1. Trimming at V came to 4 bases and at J to 0 bases, leaving 15 bases not matched to a gene. Germline assignment: CDR1 SGHKS and CDR2 YYEKEE (reference sequence). The CDR3 totals 18 residues. The CDR3 bases are TGTGCCAGCAGCACTCGCCCTGGACAGGTGGCCATGAACACTGAAGCTTTCTTT. It translates to CASSTRPGQVAMNTEAFF.

The chain links TRBV7-9 to TRBJ1-5; D remains unclear. The CDR3 runs to 15 residues. Trimming pared 7 bases from V and 6 bases from J, leaving 19 bases between. Germline CDR1 SEHNR, CDR2 FQNEAQ (reference sequence). The CDR3 region is CASTISGGPGQPQHF. For the CDR3, the DNA is TGTGCCAGCACCATTAGCGGAGGGCCAGGTCAGCCCCAGCATTTT.

This chain links TRBV29-1 with TRBJ1-1, with D maybe TRBD1 (5 bases). The CDR3 has 14 residues. In germline, CDR1 is SQVTM, CDR2 ANQGSEA. Deletions cut 1 base from V and 4 bases from J, with 13 bases between. CDR3 DNA: TGCAGCGTTGAAGGGCCCGGGGGTTCCACTGAAGCTTTCTTT. Its protein product is CSVEGPGGSTEAFF.

The CDR3 reads CASSAPGAGGANVLTF. The CDR3 DNA is TGTGCCAGCAGCGCCCCAGGTGCTGGTGGGGCCAACGTCCTGACTTTC. The V gene is TRBV9, the J gene TRBJ2-6; D not certain. The CDR3 length is 16 residues. Germline V lookup: CDR1 SGDLS, CDR2 YYNGEE. V was shortened by 3 bases and J by 3 bases, with 13 bases between the two germline ends.

The sample holds one count of this clone. J is TRBJ2-2 and V is TRBV7-3; 11 bases match TRBD2. Losses at the gene ends were 4 bases for V and 2 bases for J; bases not matched to a gene: 9. The germline V gene has CDR1 SGHTA and CDR2 FQGTGA. The CDR3 runs 18 residues. CDR3 nucleotides: TGTGCCAGCAGCTCCCACCCCGGACTAGCGGGCAACACCGGGGAGCTGTTTTTT. It yields the protein CASSSHPGLAGNTGELFF.

The chain carries TRBV7-2 and TRBJ2-1; D not certain. Germline CDR1 SGHTA, CDR2 FQGNSA. The CDR3 is 13 residues long. Trimming pared 3 bases from V and 0 bases from J, leaving 3 bases between. The CDR3 is CASSFSSYNEQFF. CDR3 coding DNA: TGTGCCAGCAGCTTCTCCTCCTACAATGAGCAGTTCTTC.

The J gene is TRBJ2-1, the V gene TRBV7-8, with D possibly matching TRBD2 (5 bases). This CDR3 region has 13 residues. Germline V gives CDR1 SGHVS, CDR2 FQNEAQ. Deletions cut 5 bases from V and 7 bases from J, with 12 bases between. The CDR3: CASSIGIANEQFF. CDR3 bases: TGTGCCAGCAGCATCGGGATCGCAAATGAGCAGTTCTTC.

The rearrangement uses TRBV7-2 and TRBJ2-5; TRBD2 is a possible D gene (6 bases). TRBJ2-7 explains the end of the DNA better; the J call may be wrong. Germline V gene lookup returns CDR1 SGHTA and CDR2 FQGNSA. This CDR3 is 12 amino acids long. CDR3: CASSPGGVEQYF. In DNA form, the CDR3 reads TGTGCCAGCAGCCCGGGCGGGGTCGAGCAGTACTTC.

V usage is TRBV7-9 and J usage is TRBJ2-3; weak D call: TRBD2 (6 bases). Germline CDR1 is SEHNR and CDR2 is FQNEAQ (reference sequence). The V end was cut by 4 bases, the J end by 6 bases, with 23 bases between. This CDR3 is built from 17 residues. As DNA, the CDR3 is TGTGCCAGCAGCTCATCAACTACGCAGGCCCGGGGGGATACGCAGTATTTT. It is translated as CASSSSTTQARGDTQYF. The complete variable domain, with remaining parts taken from reference TRBV7-9 and TRBJ2-3, reads DTGVSQNPRHKITKRGQNVTFRCDPISEHNRLYWYRQTLGQGPEFLTYFQNEAQLEKSRLLSDRFSAERPKGSFSTLEIQRTEQGDSAMYLCASSSSTTQARGDTQYFGPGTRLTVL.

The chain is built from TRBV5-1 and TRBJ2-1, with 12 bases that match TRBD2. CDR3 length equals 16 residues. V was pared by 0 bases and J by 9 bases, with 7 bases of the junction left unmatched. CDR1 SGHRS and CDR2 YFSETQ come from the germline V gene. The CDR3 coding sequence is TGCGCCAGCAGCTTGGACCCTAGCGGGGGGGGTTCTGAGCAGTTCTTC. Translation: CASSLDPSGGGSEQFF.

The chain carries TRBV11-3 and TRBJ1-3; the D is unclear. The CDR3 covers 12 residues. Germline CDR1 and CDR2: SGHNT and YENEEA. Trimming took off 9 bases at V and 2 bases at J, with 8 bases between the two ends. Written as DNA, the CDR3 is TGTGCCAGTTCCTTTACTGGAAACACCATATATTTT. Protein product: CASSFTGNTIYF.

J is TRBJ1-3 and V is TRBV27; D gene unclear. The CDR3 extends over 18 amino acids. Germline V lookup: CDR1 MNHEY, CDR2 SMNVEV (reference sequence). V lost 2 bases and J 4 bases, leaving 21 bases between the germline ends. The DNA for the CDR3 is TGTGCCAGCAGTTTACTGCCACCCCACGGGATGGCCGGAAACACCATATATTTT. As protein: CASSLLPPHGMAGNTIYF.

This clone was detected only a few times. The V and J genes are TRBV18 and TRBJ1-3; D ambiguous. Trimming stripped 2 bases from V and 2 bases from J, with 10 bases between. Germline V gene data show CDR1 as KGHSH and CDR2 as LQKENI. The CDR3 runs to 15 residues. Here the CDR3 DNA reads TGTGCCAGCTCACCAGTTGGGCTCGCTGGAAACACCATATATTTT. As protein: CASSPVGLAGNTIYF.

The V gene is TRBV9, the J gene TRBJ2-1, with 7 nucleotides matching TRBD2. Unmatched junction bases numbered 14, after V lost 4 bases and J lost 7 bases. The CDR3 covers 16 residues. Per the germline V gene, CDR1 is SGDLS and CDR2 is YYNGEE. The CDR3 sequence: CASSPRHNGLGNEQFF. CDR3 DNA sequence: TGTGCCAGCAGCCCCCGTCACAATGGACTAGGGAATGAGCAGTTCTTC.